This T cell receptor beta chain emerged from a study of identical twins. TCRdb recomputed calls from the 5' RACE reads with MiXCR, one row per CDR3 protein. This table holds around 290,000 distinct CDR3 sequences, 8.5% to 9.5% found once. Germline V gene data show CDR1 as SGHNT and CDR2 as YYREEE (reference sequence). The CDR3 consists of 12 residues. Trimming stripped 6 bases from V and 2 bases from J, with 5 bases between. These same records also appear under a second study, on yellow fever vaccine responses in identical twins.

The genes are TRBV5-4 and TRBJ2-2; D uncertain. This TCR was sampled from a woman aged 18-29 years in good health. The sequencing sample was made of CD8+ T cells sorted from blood. The CDR3 nucleotides read TGTGCCAGCACCGAAAACACCGGGGAGCTGTTTTTT. Protein product: CASTENTGELFF.